The TCR beta chain under discussion was sequenced for a study of T cells in Graves' hyperthyroidism and ophthalmopathy. Using RNA transcripts as the source, TCR beta CDR3 regions were amplified. Researchers ran a first-round RT-PCR on the TCR CDR3 using the HTBI primer set. Each CDR3 protein gets one entry after TCRdb re-called the multiplex PCR reads with MiXCR. The sample contains over 150,000 distinct CDR3 sequences, less than 20% of which appear only once. Hyperthyroidism was newly diagnosed in patients aged 18 to 65 (duration under 2 months). V gave up 3 bases and J gave up 5 bases; unmatched junction bases: 3. The CDR3 runs 14 residues.

The chain couples TRBV12-3 or TRBV12-4 to TRBJ2-5, with 10 bases aligning to TRBD2. The sequence came from a woman aged 45 to 65 with Graves' hyperthyroidism. The sequenced sample was blood. DNA of the CDR3: TGTGCCAGCAGTTTTAGCGGGAGGACGGAGACCCAGTACTTC. It is translated as CASSFSGRTETQYF.